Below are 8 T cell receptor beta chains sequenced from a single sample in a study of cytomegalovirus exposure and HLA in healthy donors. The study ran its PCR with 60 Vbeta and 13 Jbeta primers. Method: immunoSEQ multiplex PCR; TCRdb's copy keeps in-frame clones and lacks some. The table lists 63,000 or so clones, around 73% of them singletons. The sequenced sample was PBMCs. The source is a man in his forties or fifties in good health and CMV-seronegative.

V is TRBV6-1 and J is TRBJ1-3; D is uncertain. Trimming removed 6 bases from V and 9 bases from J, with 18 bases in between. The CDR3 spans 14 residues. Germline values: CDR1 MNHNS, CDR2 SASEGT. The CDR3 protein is CASRIDPREGTIYF. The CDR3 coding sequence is TGTGCCAGCAGAATAGACCCCCGTGAGGGCACCATATATTTT.

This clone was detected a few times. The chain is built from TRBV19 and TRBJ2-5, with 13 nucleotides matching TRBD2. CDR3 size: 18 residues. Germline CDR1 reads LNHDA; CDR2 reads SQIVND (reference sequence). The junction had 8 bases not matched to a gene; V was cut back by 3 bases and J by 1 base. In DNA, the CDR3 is TGTGCCAGTAGTATGAAACTAGCGGGGGGGTTATTCCAAGAGACCCAGTACTTC. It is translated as CASSMKLAGGLFQETQYF.

Here the CDR3 reads CASSSVAGQETQYF. CDR3 coding DNA: TGTGCCAGCAGCTCCGTGGCCGGGCAAGAGACCCAGTACTTC. This rearrangement joins TRBV7-9 to TRBJ2-5; D is uncertain. This CDR3 is 14 amino acids long. V lost 4 bases and J 2 bases, leaving 11 bases between the germline ends. Germline V gene sequence: CDR1 SEHNR, CDR2 FQNEAQ (reference sequence).

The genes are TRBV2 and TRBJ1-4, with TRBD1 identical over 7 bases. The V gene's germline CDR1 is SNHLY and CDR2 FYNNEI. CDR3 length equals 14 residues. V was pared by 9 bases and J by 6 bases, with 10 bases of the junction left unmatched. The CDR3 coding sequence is TGTGCCAGTCACCCGACAGGGATAGATGAAAAACTGTTTTTT. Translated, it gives CASHPTGIDEKLFF.

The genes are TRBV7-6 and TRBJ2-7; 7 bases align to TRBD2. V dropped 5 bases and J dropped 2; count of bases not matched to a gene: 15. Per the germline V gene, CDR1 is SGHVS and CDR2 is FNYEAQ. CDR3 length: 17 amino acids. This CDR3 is CASSPQAATSTTYEQYF. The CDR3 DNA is TGTGCCAGCAGCCCCCAAGCAGCGACTAGCACTACCTACGAGCAGTACTTC.

Here the CDR3 DNA reads TGTGCCAGCAGTTTTGGAAGGGGTGAGGAGACCCAGTACTTC. It codes for CASSFGRGEETQYF. This chain uses TRBV27 with TRBJ2-5, with D possibly TRBD1 on 5 matching bases. This CDR3 is 14 amino acids long. Germline V gene lookup returns CDR1 MNHEY and CDR2 SMNVEV (reference sequence). V gave up 3 bases and J gave up 5 bases, with 13 bases separating them.

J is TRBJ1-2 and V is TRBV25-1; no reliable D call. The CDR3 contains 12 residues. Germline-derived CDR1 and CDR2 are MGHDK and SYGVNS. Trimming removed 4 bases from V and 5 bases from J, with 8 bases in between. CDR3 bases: TGTGCCAGCAGTGGAGGAAAGTATGGCTACACCTTC. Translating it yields CASSGGKYGYTF.

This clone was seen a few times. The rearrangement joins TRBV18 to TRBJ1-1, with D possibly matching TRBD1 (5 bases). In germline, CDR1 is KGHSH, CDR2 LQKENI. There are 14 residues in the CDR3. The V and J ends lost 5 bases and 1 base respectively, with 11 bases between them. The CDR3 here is CASSYGGTNTEAFF. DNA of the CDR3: TGTGCCAGCTCATACGGGGGTACGAACACTGAAGCTTTCTTT.